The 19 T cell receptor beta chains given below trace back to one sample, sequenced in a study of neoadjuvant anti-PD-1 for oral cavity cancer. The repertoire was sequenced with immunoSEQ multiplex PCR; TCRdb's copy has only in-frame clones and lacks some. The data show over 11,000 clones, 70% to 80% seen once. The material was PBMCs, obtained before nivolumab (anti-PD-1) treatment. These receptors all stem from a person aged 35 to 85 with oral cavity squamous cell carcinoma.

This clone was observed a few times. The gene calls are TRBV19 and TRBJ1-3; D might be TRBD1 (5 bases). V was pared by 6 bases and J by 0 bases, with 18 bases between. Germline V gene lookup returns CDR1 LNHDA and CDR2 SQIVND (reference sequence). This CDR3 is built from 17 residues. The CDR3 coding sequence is TGTGCCAGTAGACCTTCTGGGGTGGACACCTCTGGAAACACCATATATTTT. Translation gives CASRPSGVDTSGNTIYF.

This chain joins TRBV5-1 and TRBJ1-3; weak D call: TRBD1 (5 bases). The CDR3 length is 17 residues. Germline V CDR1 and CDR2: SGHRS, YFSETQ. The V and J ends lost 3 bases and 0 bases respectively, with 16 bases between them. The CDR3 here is CASSYGSPGPSGNTIYF. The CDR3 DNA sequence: TGCGCCAGCAGCTATGGATCGCCAGGGCCCTCTGGAAACACCATATATTTT.

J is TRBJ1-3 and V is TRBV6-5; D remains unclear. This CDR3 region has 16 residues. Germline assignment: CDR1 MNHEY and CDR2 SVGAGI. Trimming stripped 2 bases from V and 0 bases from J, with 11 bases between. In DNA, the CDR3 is TGTGCCAGCAGTTACGGGAGCCAGATCTCTGGAAACACCATATATTTT. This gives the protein CASSYGSQISGNTIYF.

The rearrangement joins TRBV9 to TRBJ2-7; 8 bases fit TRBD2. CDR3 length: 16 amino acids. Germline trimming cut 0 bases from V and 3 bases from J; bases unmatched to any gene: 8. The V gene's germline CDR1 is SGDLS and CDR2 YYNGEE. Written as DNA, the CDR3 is TGTGCCAGCAGCGTAGAGGGCGGGGGGACCTTCTACGAGCAGTACTTC. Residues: CASSVEGGGTFYEQYF.

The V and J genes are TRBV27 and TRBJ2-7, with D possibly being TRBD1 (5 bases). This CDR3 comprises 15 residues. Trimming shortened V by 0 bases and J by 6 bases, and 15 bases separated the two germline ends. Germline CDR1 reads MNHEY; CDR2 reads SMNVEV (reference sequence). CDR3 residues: CASSLSGGQGSEQYF. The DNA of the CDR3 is TGTGCCAGCAGTTTATCGGGCGGTCAGGGAAGCGAGCAGTACTTC.

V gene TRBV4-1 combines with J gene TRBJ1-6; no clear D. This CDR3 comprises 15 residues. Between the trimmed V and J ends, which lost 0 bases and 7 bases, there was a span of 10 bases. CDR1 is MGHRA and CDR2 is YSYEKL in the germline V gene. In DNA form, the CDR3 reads TGCGCCAGCAGCCAAGAGGCGGGCACAAATTCACCCCTCCACTTT. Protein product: CASSQEAGTNSPLHF.

The CDR3, as DNA: TGCAGCGCGGACAGGGCTACTACTTACAATGAGCAGTTCTTC. Translation: CSADRATTYNEQFF. V usage is TRBV29-1 and J usage is TRBJ2-1, with 8 bases that match TRBD1. After removal of 7 bases from V and 4 bases from J, the junction contained 9 bases not matched to a gene. The V gene's germline CDR1 is SQVTM and CDR2 ANQGSEA. This CDR3 is 14 amino acids long.

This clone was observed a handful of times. CDR3 amino acids: CASSSGTAGLYEKLFF. CDR3 nucleotide sequence: TGTGCCAGCAGTTCGGGGACCGCAGGATTATATGAAAAACTGTTTTTT. The chain is built from TRBV28 and TRBJ1-4; maybe TRBD1 (5 bases). The CDR3 covers 16 residues. Between the trimmed V and J ends, which lost 4 bases and 6 bases, there was a span of 18 bases. Germline assignment: CDR1 MDHEN and CDR2 SYDVKM.

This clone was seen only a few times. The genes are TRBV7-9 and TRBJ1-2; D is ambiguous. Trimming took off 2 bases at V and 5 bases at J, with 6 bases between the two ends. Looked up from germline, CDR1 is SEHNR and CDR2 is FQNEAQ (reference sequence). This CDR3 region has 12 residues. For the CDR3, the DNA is TGTGCCAGCAGCTTAAATGGATATGGCTACACCTTC. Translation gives CASSLNGYGYTF.

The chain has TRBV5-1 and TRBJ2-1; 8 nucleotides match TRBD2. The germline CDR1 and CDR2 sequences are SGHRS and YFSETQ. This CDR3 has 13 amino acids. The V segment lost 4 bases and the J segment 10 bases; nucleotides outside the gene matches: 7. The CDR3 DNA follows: TGCGCCAGCAGCCCGGGAGGGTTCCGGGAGCAGTTCTTC. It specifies CASSPGGFREQFF. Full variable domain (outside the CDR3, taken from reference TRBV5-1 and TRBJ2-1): KAGVTQTPRYLIKTRGQQVTLSCSPISGHRSVSWYQQTPGQGLQFLFEYFSETQRNKGNFPGRFSGRQFSNSRSEMNVSTLELGDSALYLCASSPGGFREQFFGPGTRLTVL.

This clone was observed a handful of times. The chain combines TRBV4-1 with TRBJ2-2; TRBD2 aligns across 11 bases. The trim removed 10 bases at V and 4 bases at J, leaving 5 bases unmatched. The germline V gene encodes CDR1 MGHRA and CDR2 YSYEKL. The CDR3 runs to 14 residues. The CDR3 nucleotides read TGCGCCACCCGACTAGCGGGGAGCACCGGGGAGCTGTTTTTT. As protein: CATRLAGSTGELFF.

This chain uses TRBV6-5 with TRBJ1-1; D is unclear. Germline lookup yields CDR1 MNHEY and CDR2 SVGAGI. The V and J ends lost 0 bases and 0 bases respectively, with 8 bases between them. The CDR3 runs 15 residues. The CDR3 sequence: CASSYSVGMNTEAFF. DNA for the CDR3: TGTGCCAGCAGTTACTCGGTAGGGATGAACACTGAAGCTTTCTTT.

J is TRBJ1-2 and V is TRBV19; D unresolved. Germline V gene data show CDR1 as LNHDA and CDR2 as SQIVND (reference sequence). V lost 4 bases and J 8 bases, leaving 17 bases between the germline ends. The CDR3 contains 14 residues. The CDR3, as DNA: TGTGCCAGTAGTACGCCTGGAGGTTCGGGGGGCTACACCTTC. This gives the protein CASSTPGGSGGYTF.

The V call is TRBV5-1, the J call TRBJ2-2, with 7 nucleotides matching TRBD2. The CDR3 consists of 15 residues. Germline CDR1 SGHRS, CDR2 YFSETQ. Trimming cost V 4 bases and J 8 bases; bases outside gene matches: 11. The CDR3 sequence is CASSTPLRGWGELFF. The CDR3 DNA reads TGCGCCAGCAGCACACCCTTGCGGGGGTGGGGGGAGCTGTTTTTT.

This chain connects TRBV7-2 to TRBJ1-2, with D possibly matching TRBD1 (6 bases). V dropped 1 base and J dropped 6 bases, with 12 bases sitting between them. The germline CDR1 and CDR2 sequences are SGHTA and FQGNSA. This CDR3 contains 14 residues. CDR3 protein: CASSLGPGVDGYTF. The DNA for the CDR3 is TGTGCCAGCAGCTTAGGGCCAGGGGTAGATGGCTACACCTTC. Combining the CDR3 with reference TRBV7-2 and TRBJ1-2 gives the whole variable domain GAGVSQSPSNKVTEKGKDVELRCDPISGHTALYWYRQSLGQGLEFLIYFQGNSAPDKSGLPSDRFSAERTGGSVSTLTIQRTQQEDSAVYLCASSLGPGVDGYTFGSGTRLTVV.

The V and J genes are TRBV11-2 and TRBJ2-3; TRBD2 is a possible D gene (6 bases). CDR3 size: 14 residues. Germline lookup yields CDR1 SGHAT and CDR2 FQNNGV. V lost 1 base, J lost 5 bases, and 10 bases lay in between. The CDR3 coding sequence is TGTGCCAGCAGCTTAGTCGGGGGTGGAGATACGCAGTATTTT. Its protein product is CASSLVGGGDTQYF. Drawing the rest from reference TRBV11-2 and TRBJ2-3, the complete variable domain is EAGVAQSPRYKIIEKRQSVAFWCNPISGHATLYWYQQILGQGPKLLIQFQNNGVVDDSQLPKDRFSAERLKGVDSTLKIQPAKLEDSAVYLCASSLVGGGDTQYFGPGTRLTVL.

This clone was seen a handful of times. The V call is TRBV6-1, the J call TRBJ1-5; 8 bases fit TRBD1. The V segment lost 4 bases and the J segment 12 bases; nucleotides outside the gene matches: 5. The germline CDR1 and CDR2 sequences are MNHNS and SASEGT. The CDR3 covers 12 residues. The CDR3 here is CASSVWGQDQHF. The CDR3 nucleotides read TGTGCCAGCAGTGTTTGGGGACAGGACCAGCATTTT.

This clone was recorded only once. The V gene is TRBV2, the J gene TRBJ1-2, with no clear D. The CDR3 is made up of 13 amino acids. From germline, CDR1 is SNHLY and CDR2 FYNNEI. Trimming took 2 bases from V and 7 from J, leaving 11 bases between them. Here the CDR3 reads CASSESIGPGYTF. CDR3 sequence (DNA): TGTGCCAGCAGTGAAAGCATCGGTCCTGGCTACACCTTC.

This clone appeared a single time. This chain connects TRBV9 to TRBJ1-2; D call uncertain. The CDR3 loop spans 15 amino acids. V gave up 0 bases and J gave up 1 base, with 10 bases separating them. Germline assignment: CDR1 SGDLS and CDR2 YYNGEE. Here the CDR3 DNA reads TGTGCCAGCAGCGTAGGAACGGGTTTTAACTATGGCTACACCTTC. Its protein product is CASSVGTGFNYGYTF.